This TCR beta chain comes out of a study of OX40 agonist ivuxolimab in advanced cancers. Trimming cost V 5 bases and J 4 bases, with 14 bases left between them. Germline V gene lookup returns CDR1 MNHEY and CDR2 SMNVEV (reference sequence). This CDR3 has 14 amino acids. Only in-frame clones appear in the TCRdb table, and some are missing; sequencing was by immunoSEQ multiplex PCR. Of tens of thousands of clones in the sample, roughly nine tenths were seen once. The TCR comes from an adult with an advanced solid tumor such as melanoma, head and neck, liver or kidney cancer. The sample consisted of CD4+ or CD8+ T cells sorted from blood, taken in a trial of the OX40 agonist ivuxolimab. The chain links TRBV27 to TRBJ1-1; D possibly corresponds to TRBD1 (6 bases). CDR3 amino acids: CASSVNREGTEAFF. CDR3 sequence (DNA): TGTGCCAGCAGTGTCAACAGGGAGGGCACTGAAGCTTTCTTT.